The 22 T cell receptor beta chains listed next were all sequenced from one sample in a study of shared clonotypes between healthy human individuals. Assay used: immunoSEQ multiplex PCR; TCRdb lists only in-frame clones, some missing. The sample has about 1.9 million clones; around 93% are singletons. Naive CD8 cells comprised CD45RO-negative, CCR7-positively selected cells, excluding terminally differentiated effector memory CD45RA+ cells. Input material: naive CD8+ T cells from PBMCs. The source is a man aged 18 to 30 in good health. Some clones in this sample may be carry-over from other donors' samples.

The V and J genes are TRBV27 and TRBJ2-7; perhaps TRBD1 as D (6 bases). Germline V gene lookup returns CDR1 MNHEY and CDR2 SMNVEV (reference sequence). The CDR3 runs to 15 residues. Trimming shortened V by 6 bases and J by 3 bases, and 18 bases separated the two germline ends. CDR3 residues: CASSPTKGQYYEQYF. The CDR3 region has the DNA TGTGCCAGCAGCCCAACGAAAGGACAGTACTACGAGCAGTACTTC.

The chain is built from TRBV6-5 and TRBJ2-5; D possibly corresponds to TRBD2 (6 bases). This CDR3 has 15 amino acids. Germline CDR1 and CDR2: MNHEY and SVGAGI. V was shortened by 0 bases and J by 2 bases, with 10 bases between the two germline ends. CDR3 sequence reads: CASSYSPGRQETQYF. The CDR3 DNA is TGTGCCAGCAGTTACTCCCCCGGGAGACAAGAGACCCAGTACTTC.

As to this clone: Other DNA sequences in the sample encode the same CDR3. This chain joins TRBV4-1 and TRBJ2-7, with D possibly being TRBD2 (6 bases). Germline CDR1 is MGHRA and CDR2 is YSYEKL. The V end was cut by 1 base, the J end by 4 bases, with 11 bases between. The CDR3 spans 14 residues. The CDR3 region has the DNA TGCGCCAGCAGCCAAGCCGGGAGACCATACGAGCAGTACTTC. Protein product: CASSQAGRPYEQYF.

The chain joins TRBV28 to TRBJ2-3, with 7 bases aligning to TRBD1. J lost 0 bases, V lost 6 bases, and 15 bases had no gene match. Germline CDR1 reads MDHEN; CDR2 reads SYDVKM. The CDR3 sequence is 18 residues long. In DNA, the CDR3 is TGTGCCAGCAGCTACCCCAGGGGGACAAGAAGCAGCACAGATACGCAGTATTTT. Its protein is CASSYPRGTRSSTDTQYF.

The chain couples TRBV7-3 to TRBJ2-1; the match to TRBD1 covers 12 bases. The trim removed 0 bases at V and 6 bases at J, leaving 3 bases unmatched. This CDR3 is built from 16 residues. Germline V gene data show CDR1 as SGHTA and CDR2 as FQGTGA. As DNA, the CDR3 is TGTGCCAGCAGCTTAACCGGGACAGGGGGCCTCAATGAGCAGTTCTTC. Its protein is CASSLTGTGGLNEQFF.

The chain has TRBV28 and TRBJ1-5, with a weak D call TRBD1 (5 bases). The CDR3 consists of 16 residues. CDR1 is MDHEN, CDR2 SYDVKM, per germline. Trimming removed 3 bases at V and 0 bases at J, with 12 bases between. CDR3 amino acids: CASSFVPGVSNQPQHF. Here the CDR3 DNA reads TGTGCCAGCAGTTTTGTCCCGGGGGTTAGCAATCAGCCCCAGCATTTT.

J is TRBJ1-4 and V is TRBV29-1; 10 nucleotides line up with TRBD1. CDR1 SQVTM and CDR2 ANQGSEA come from the germline V gene. The CDR3 spans 15 residues. Trimming cost V 3 bases and J 6 bases; bases outside gene matches: 7. DNA of the CDR3: TGCAGCGTTGATCTCCGGGACAGGGGAGATGAAAAACTGTTTTTT. Its translation is CSVDLRDRGDEKLFF.

The chain has TRBV5-1 and TRBJ2-2; no definite D call. The germline V gene encodes CDR1 SGHRS and CDR2 YFSETQ. Trimming pared 1 base from V and 1 base from J, leaving 11 bases between. The CDR3 extends over 16 amino acids. Here the CDR3 reads CASSLRLALNTGELFF. Written as DNA, the CDR3 is TGCGCCAGCAGCTTGAGACTCGCCCTGAACACCGGGGAGCTGTTTTTT. Combining the CDR3 with reference TRBV5-1 and TRBJ2-2 gives the whole variable domain KAGVTQTPRYLIKTRGQQVTLSCSPISGHRSVSWYQQTPGQGLQFLFEYFSETQRNKGNFPGRFSGRQFSNSRSEMNVSTLELGDSALYLCASSLRLALNTGELFFGEGSRLTVL.

The rearrangement joins TRBV9 to TRBJ1-6; a possible D gene is TRBD1 (5 bases). Trimming shortened V by 0 bases and J by 5 bases, and 15 bases separated the two germline ends. This CDR3 has 17 residues. CDR1 and CDR2 from the germline V gene are SGDLS and YYNGEE. CDR3 DNA: TGTGCCAGCAGCGTAGGTGACAGACCACGGAATAATTCACCCCTCCACTTT. Encoded protein: CASSVGDRPRNNSPLHF.

This sequence joins TRBV30 and TRBJ1-1, with 7 bases aligning to TRBD1. V trimming: 5 bases; J trimming: 5 bases; junction bases outside the gene matches: 11. The CDR3 is 14 residues long. Per germline, CDR1 GTSNPN and CDR2 SVGIG (reference sequence). CDR3 protein: CAWGEGALSTEAFF. CDR3 nucleotides: TGTGCCTGGGGGGAGGGGGCGCTTTCTACTGAAGCTTTCTTT.

This clone was recorded only once. The chain has TRBV9 and TRBJ2-5; 14 positions agree with TRBD2. V dropped 4 bases and J dropped 5; count of bases not matched to a gene: 7. The CDR3 totals 16 residues. Germline CDR1 reads SGDLS; CDR2 reads YYNGEE. CDR3 DNA: TGTGCCAGCAGCCCCCGACTAGCGGGAGGGAGGGAGACCCAGTACTTC. Encoded protein: CASSPRLAGGRETQYF.

The chain carries TRBV27 and TRBJ2-1, with TRBD2 as a possible D gene (6 bases). With 6 bases removed from V and 4 bases from J, the gap between germline ends came to 16 bases. The CDR3 contains 15 residues. From germline, CDR1 is MNHEY and CDR2 SMNVEV (reference sequence). The CDR3 protein is CASSDKTSLYNEQFF. The CDR3 bases are TGTGCCAGCAGCGACAAAACTAGCCTATACAATGAGCAGTTCTTC.

The rearrangement uses TRBV7-2 and TRBJ1-1; 8 nucleotides agree with TRBD1. V shed 5 bases, J shed 4 bases, and the junction held 9 bases outside the gene matches. The CDR3 runs to 15 residues. Germline V gene sequence: CDR1 SGHTA, CDR2 FQGNSA. The CDR3 region is CASSQLLTGGTEAFF. As DNA, the CDR3 is TGTGCCAGCAGCCAACTACTTACAGGGGGCACTGAAGCTTTCTTT.

A single count supports this clone. The rearrangement uses TRBV7-2 and TRBJ2-2, with 8 bases that match TRBD2. Germline V gene sequence: CDR1 SGHTA, CDR2 FQGNSA. CDR3 length: 16 residues. With V trimmed by 5 bases and J by 4 bases, 9 bases remained unmatched. This chain's CDR3 is CASSLPGLVGTGELFF. The CDR3 DNA reads as TGTGCCAGCAGCCTACCGGGACTAGTTGGCACCGGGGAGCTGTTTTTT.

The CDR3 coding sequence is TGCGCCAGCAGCCAAGTGCGGACAGGGGATTCAGATACGCAGTATTTT. Protein product: CASSQVRTGDSDTQYF. The chain couples TRBV4-1 to TRBJ2-3; TRBD1 agrees at 9 bases. The J segment lost 4 bases and the V segment lost 1 base, leaving 6 bases of the junction unmatched. CDR1 and CDR2 from the germline V gene are MGHRA and YSYEKL. The CDR3 has 16 amino acids.

The chain carries TRBV11-2 and TRBJ2-7; TRBD1 or TRBD2 may be the D gene (5 bases each). The V end lost 5 bases, the J end lost 1 base, and 18 bases lay between the germline ends. The CDR3 has 16 residues. Per germline, CDR1 SGHAT and CDR2 FQNNGV. Written as DNA, the CDR3 is TGTGCCAGCAGCGGGAGCCGGGACCTCCTTTCCTACGAGCAGTACTTC. Amino acids: CASSGSRDLLSYEQYF.

The chain couples TRBV27 to TRBJ1-5; the D gene is possibly TRBD1 (5 bases). V was shortened by 5 bases and J by 5 bases, with 13 bases between the two germline ends. Germline CDR1 is MNHEY and CDR2 is SMNVEV (reference sequence). This CDR3 comprises 14 residues. CDR3 residues: CASSHLGGDQPQHF. The CDR3, as DNA: TGTGCCAGCAGTCATCTTGGGGGGGATCAGCCCCAGCATTTT.

The chain employs TRBV4-1 and TRBJ2-7, with 11 bases matching TRBD2. The CDR3 contains 19 residues. In germline, CDR1 is MGHRA, CDR2 YSYEKL. Germline trimming cut 4 bases from V and 2 bases from J; bases unmatched to any gene: 16. The CDR3, as DNA: TGCGCCAGCAGCCCCCTTAGAATCACGACGACTAGCGGGACCTACGAGCAGTACTTC. Translating it yields CASSPLRITTTSGTYEQYF.

The chain has TRBV7-6 and TRBJ2-5, with D possibly TRBD1 on 6 matching bases. V lost 5 bases, J lost 10 bases, and 14 bases lay in between. The germline CDR1 and CDR2 sequences are SGHVS and FNYEAQ. This CDR3 is built from 12 residues. The CDR3 sequence is CASSPTGSGQYF. The CDR3 nucleotides are TGTGCCAGCAGCCCCACAGGGAGTGGCCAGTACTTC.

The CDR3 spells CASSPQGPRADTQYF. The CDR3 nucleotides are TGTGCCAGCAGCCCGCAGGGGCCTAGGGCAGATACGCAGTATTTT. This chain links TRBV7-9 with TRBJ2-3; D might be TRBD1 (6 bases). V gave up 5 bases and J gave up 4 bases, with 16 bases separating them. There are 15 residues in the CDR3. Germline V gives CDR1 SEHNR, CDR2 FQNEAQ (reference sequence).

This chain joins TRBV29-1 and TRBJ2-3; unclear D gene. Per the germline V gene, CDR1 is SQVTM and CDR2 is ANQGSEA. Between the trimmed V and J ends, which lost 6 bases and 6 bases, there was a span of 7 bases. The CDR3 length is 10 residues. CDR3 in DNA: TGCAGCGTCCCCGCGGATACGCAGTATTTT. The encoded protein is CSVPADTQYF.

This CDR3 is CASSVGQSSYNSPLHF. The CDR3 DNA reads TGTGCCAGCAGCGTCGGACAGAGCTCCTATAATTCACCCCTCCACTTT. The chain is built from TRBV9 and TRBJ1-6; D may be TRBD1 (6 bases). Germline assignment: CDR1 SGDLS and CDR2 YYNGEE. The ends were cut back, 2 bases at V and 0 bases at J, with 9 bases in the middle. The CDR3 consists of 16 residues.